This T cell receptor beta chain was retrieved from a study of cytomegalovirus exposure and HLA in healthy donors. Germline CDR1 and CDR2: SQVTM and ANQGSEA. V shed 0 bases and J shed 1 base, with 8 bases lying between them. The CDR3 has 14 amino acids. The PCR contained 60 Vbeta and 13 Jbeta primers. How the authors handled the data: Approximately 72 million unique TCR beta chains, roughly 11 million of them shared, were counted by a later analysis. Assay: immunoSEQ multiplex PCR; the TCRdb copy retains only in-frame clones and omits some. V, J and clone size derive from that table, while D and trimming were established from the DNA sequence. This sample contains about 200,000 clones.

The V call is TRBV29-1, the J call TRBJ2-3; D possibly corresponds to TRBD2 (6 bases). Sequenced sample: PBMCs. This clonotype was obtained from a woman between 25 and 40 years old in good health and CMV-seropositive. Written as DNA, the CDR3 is TGCAGCGTTGAAGAGGGAGGACGCACAGATACGCAGTATTTT. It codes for CSVEEGGRTDTQYF.